Presented here are 14 T cell receptor beta chains from one specimen sequenced in a study of blood T cell repertoires in COVID-19. The repertoire was sequenced with immunoSEQ multiplex PCR; TCRdb's copy has only in-frame clones and lacks some. The repertoire holds a few hundred thousand clones, more than 85% seen once, with about 18% in the top ten. The sample taken for sequencing was PBMCs or T cells enriched from blood (not recorded which). Source of these receptors: a woman aged 25 to 45 who had recovered from COVID-19.

This chain joins TRBV11-2 and TRBJ1-2; D gene ambiguous. The CDR3 has 14 residues. Trimming removed 1 base at V and 0 bases at J, with 6 bases between. The V gene's germline CDR1 is SGHAT and CDR2 FQNNGV. This CDR3 reads CASSLVSANYGYTF. The DNA of the CDR3 is TGTGCCAGCAGCTTAGTTTCGGCTAACTATGGCTACACCTTC.

The chain uses TRBV19 and TRBJ1-2; possible D gene TRBD1, 6 bases. V was shortened by 6 bases and J by 4 bases, with 12 bases between the two germline ends. The CDR3 totals 13 residues. Looked up from germline, CDR1 is LNHDA and CDR2 is SQIVND (reference sequence). In nucleotides, the CDR3 is TGTGCCAGTAGATCCGACAGGTCCTATGGCTACACCTTC. Translating it yields CASRSDRSYGYTF.

The rearrangement links TRBV29-1 to TRBJ2-3; TRBD1 agrees at 10 bases. The V gene end was trimmed by 5 bases and the J gene end by 2 bases; junction bases not matched to a gene: 13. The CDR3 totals 17 residues. Germline V CDR1 and CDR2: SQVTM, ANQGSEA. CDR3 nucleotide sequence: TGCAGCGTTCCTACCGCGGACAGGGGGATTTACACAGATACGCAGTATTTT. Translation: CSVPTADRGIYTDTQYF.

The chain carries TRBV19 and TRBJ1-4; 9 bases are shared with TRBD1. The germline CDR1 and CDR2 sequences are LNHDA and SQIVND (reference sequence). CDR3 length: 15 amino acids. V lost 5 bases, J lost 7 bases, and 8 bases stayed unmatched. Written as DNA, the CDR3 is TGTGCCAGTAGTGTCACAGGGGGCGCGAGTGAAAAACTGTTTTTT. Protein sequence: CASSVTGGASEKLFF. The whole variable domain, filled in from reference TRBV19 and TRBJ1-4, reads DGGITQSPKYLFRKEGQNVTLSCEQNLNHDAMYWYRQDPGQGLRLIYYSQIVNDFQKGDIAEGYSVSREKKESFPLTVTSAQKNPTAFYLCASSVTGGASEKLFFGSGTQLSVL.

This rearrangement joins TRBV3-1 (or the pseudogene TRBV3-2) to TRBJ1-1; D remains ambiguous. CDR1 and CDR2 (germline): LGHDT, YNNKEL (reference sequence). V was trimmed by 1 base and J by 4 bases, leaving 10 bases between them. CDR3 length: 14 amino acids. The CDR3 sequence is CASSQVSGSTEAFF. The CDR3 DNA follows: TGTGCCAGCAGCCAAGTCTCAGGTAGCACTGAAGCTTTCTTT.

This rearrangement joins TRBV27 to TRBJ1-2; D is undetermined. The CDR3 extends over 13 amino acids. Germline lookup yields CDR1 MNHEY and CDR2 SMNVEV (reference sequence). Trimming left V 0 bases short and J 7 bases short, with 9 bases between. The CDR3 nucleotides read TGTGCCAGCAGTTTATCGCAGTGGTTTGGCTACACCTTC. Residues: CASSLSQWFGYTF.

This clone was seen just once. The V call is TRBV24-1, the J call TRBJ1-5, with 12 bases lining up with TRBD1. This CDR3 is 17 amino acids long. V lost 7 bases, J lost 6 bases, and 12 bases stayed unmatched. The V gene's germline CDR1 is KGHDR and CDR2 SFDVKD. The CDR3 is CATRLIPGQGAAQPQHF. The DNA of the CDR3 is TGTGCCACCAGGCTCATACCGGGACAGGGGGCGGCTCAGCCCCAGCATTTT.

The chain has TRBV19 and TRBJ1-2; 7 positions match TRBD1. CDR1 is LNHDA and CDR2 is SQIVND in the germline V gene (reference sequence). J lost 0 bases, V lost 3 bases, and 7 bases had no gene match. CDR3 length equals 16 residues. Here the CDR3 reads CASSMGRTGANYGYTF. CDR3 bases: TGTGCCAGTAGTATGGGCAGGACAGGAGCTAACTATGGCTACACCTTC.

The chain combines TRBV15 with TRBJ2-2, with 9 bases aligning to TRBD1. Germline CDR1 reads LNHNV; CDR2 reads YYDKDF (reference sequence). This CDR3 has 15 residues. The J segment lost 7 bases and the V segment lost 2 bases, leaving 5 bases of the junction unmatched. The CDR3 loop is CATSRYRGLGGELFF. CDR3 DNA sequence: TGTGCCACCAGCAGATACAGGGGGCTCGGCGGGGAGCTGTTTTTT.

V gene TRBV7-2 combines with J gene TRBJ2-1, with D possibly matching TRBD2 (5 bases). The germline V gene encodes CDR1 SGHTA and CDR2 FQGNSA. V lost 1 base to trimming and J lost 9 bases, with 10 bases between them. The CDR3 is 13 residues long. The CDR3 protein is CASSLGASSEQFF. DNA of the CDR3: TGTGCCAGCAGCTTAGGAGCTAGCAGTGAGCAGTTCTTC.

The chain links TRBV27 to TRBJ2-7, with D perhaps TRBD2 (6 bases). Germline V gene lookup returns CDR1 MNHEY and CDR2 SMNVEV (reference sequence). Trimming stripped 5 bases from V and 2 bases from J, with 16 bases between. This CDR3 contains 15 residues. In DNA, the CDR3 is TGTGCCAGCAGTGTAGTATTAGCGGACCCCTACGAGCAGTACTTC. Protein: CASSVVLADPYEQYF.

The rearrangement uses TRBV19 and TRBJ2-5, with 10 positions matching TRBD1. V lost 3 bases and J lost 4; bases outside the gene matches: 5. This CDR3 contains 15 residues. CDR1 is LNHDA and CDR2 is SQIVND in the germline V gene (reference sequence). Written as DNA, the CDR3 is TGTGCCAGTAGTATCGCGGGACAGGGGCGAGAGACCCAGTACTTC. Protein: CASSIAGQGRETQYF.

The rearrangement uses TRBV28 and TRBJ1-5; no definite D call. Trimming pared 6 bases from V and 0 bases from J, leaving 9 bases between. The germline CDR1 and CDR2 sequences are MDHEN and SYDVKM. The CDR3 is made up of 14 amino acids. The CDR3 sequence: CASRQTYSNQPQHF. The CDR3 coding sequence is TGTGCCAGCAGGCAGACTTATAGCAATCAGCCCCAGCATTTT.

The chain combines TRBV21-1 with TRBJ1-1; no DNA check was done on the table's D call, TRBD1. TRBV21-1 has pseudogene status. This CDR3 region has 12 residues. The CDR3 protein is CASTKEQAEAFF. In DNA form, the CDR3 reads TGTGCCAGCACCAAGGAACAGGCTGAAGCTTTCTTT.